The clone carrying this T cell receptor (beta chain) showed up just once. The source of the sample is a study of blood T cell repertoires in COVID-19. The CDR3 contains 15 residues. Trimming removed 0 bases from V and 3 bases from J; junction bases left unmatched: 6. Germline CDR1 and CDR2: SGHNT and YYREEE (reference sequence). Produced via immunoSEQ multiplex PCR; TCRdb's table is partial and in-frame only. The sample consists of some 400,000 clones, about 89% of them appearing once. The specimen was peripheral blood. This TCR was sampled from a woman aged 60-75 years with COVID-19, enrolled during active disease. The V call is TRBV5-4, the J call TRBJ2-7; 7 bases match TRBD1. The CDR3 coding sequence is TGTGCCAGCAGCTTGGAACCAGGGGGAGTCTACGAGCAGTACTTC. Protein sequence: CASSLEPGGVYEQYF.